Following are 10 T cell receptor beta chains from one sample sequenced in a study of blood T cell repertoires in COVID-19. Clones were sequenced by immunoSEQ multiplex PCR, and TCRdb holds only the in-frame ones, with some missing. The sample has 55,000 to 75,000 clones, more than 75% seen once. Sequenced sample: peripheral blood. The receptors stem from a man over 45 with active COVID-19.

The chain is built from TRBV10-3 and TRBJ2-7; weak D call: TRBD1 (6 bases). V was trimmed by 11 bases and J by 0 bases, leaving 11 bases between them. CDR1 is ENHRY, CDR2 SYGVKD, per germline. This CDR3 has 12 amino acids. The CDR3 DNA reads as TGTGCCGCCCGGGACACCTCCTACGAGCAGTACTTC. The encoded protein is CAARDTSYEQYF.

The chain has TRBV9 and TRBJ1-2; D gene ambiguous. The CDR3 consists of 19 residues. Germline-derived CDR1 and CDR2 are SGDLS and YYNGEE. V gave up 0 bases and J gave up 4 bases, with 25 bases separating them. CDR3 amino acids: CASSVEPPSLTSGFYGYTF. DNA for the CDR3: TGTGCCAGCAGCGTAGAACCCCCATCCCTGACAAGTGGCTTCTATGGCTACACCTTC.

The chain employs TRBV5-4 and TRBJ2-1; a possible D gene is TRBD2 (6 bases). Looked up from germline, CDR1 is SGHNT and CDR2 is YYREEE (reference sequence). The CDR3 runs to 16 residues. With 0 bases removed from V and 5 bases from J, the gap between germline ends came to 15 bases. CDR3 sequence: CASSLGFSGTNNEQFF. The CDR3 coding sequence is TGTGCCAGCAGCTTGGGTTTTAGCGGCACCAACAATGAGCAGTTCTTC.

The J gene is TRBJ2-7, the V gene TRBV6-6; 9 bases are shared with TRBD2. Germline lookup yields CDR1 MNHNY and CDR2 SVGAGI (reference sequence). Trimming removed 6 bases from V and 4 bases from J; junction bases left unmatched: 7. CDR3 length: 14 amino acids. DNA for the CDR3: TGTGCCAGCAGGCAAAGCGGGAGGCAATACGAGCAGTACTTC. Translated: CASRQSGRQYEQYF.

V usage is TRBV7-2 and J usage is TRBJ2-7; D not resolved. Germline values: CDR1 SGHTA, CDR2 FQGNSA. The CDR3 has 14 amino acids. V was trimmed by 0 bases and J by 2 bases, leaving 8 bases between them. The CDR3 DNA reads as TGTGCCAGCAGCTTAGCCAGGCATACCTACGAGCAGTACTTC. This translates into CASSLARHTYEQYF.

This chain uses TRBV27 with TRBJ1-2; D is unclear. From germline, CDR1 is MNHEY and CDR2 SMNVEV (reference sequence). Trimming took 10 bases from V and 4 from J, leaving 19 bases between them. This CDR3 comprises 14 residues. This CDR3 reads CATANGVPPYGYTF. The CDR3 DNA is TGTGCCACCGCCAACGGGGTACCACCCTATGGCTACACCTTC.

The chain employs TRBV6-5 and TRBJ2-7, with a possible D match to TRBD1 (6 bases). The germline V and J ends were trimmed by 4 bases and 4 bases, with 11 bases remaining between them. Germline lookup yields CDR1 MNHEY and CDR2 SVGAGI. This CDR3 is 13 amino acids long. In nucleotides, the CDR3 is TGTGCCAGCAGTTCCGGGCAGGGGTACGAGCAGTACTTC. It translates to CASSSGQGYEQYF.

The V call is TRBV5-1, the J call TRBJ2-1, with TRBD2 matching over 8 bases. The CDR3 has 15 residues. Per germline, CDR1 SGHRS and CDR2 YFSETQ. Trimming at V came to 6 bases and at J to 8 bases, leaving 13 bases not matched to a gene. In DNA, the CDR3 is TGCGCCAGCAAAGTCGCCTTAGCGGGAAGCTATGAGCAGTTCTTC. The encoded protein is CASKVALAGSYEQFF.

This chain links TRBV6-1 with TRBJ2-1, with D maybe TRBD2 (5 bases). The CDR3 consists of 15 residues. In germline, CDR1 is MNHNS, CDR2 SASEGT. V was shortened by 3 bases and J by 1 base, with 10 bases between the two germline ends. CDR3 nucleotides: TGTGCCAGCAGTGAGCGTCTAGCTTCCTACAATGAGCAGTTCTTC. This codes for CASSERLASYNEQFF.

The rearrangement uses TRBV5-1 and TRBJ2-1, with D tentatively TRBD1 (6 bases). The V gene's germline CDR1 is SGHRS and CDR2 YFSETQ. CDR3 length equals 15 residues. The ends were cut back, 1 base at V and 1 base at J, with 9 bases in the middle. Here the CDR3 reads CASSLNRGSYNEQFF. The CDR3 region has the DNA TGCGCCAGCAGCTTGAATAGGGGGTCCTACAATGAGCAGTTCTTC.